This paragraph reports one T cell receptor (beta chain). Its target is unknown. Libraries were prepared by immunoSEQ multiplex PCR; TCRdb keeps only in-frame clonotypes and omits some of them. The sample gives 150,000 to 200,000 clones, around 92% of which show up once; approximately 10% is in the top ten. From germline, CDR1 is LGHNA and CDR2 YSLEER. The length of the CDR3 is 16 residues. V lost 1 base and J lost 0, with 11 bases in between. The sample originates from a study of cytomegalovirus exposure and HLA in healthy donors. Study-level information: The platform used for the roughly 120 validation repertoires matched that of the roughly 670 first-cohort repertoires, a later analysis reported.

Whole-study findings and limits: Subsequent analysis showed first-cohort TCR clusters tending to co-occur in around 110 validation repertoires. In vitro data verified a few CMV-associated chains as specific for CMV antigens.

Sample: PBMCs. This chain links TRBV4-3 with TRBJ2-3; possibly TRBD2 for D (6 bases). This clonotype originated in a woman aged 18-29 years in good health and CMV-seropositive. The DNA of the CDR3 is TGCGCCAGCAGCCAAGGGGAGGATTTTAGCACAGATACGCAGTATTTT. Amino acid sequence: CASSQGEDFSTDTQYF.